This is a list of T cell receptor beta chains from one sample in a study of molecular identifiers for immune sequencing clone quantification. From the PCR reads, TCRdb called clonotypes with MiXCR, one entry per CDR3 protein. The table has 8,800 or so distinct CDR3 sequences, around a third seen once. The material sequenced was naive CD8+ T cells from blood, with Jurkat cell RNA spiked in. The receptors shown here come from a human donor in good health. Some libraries in this study had Jurkat cell RNA spiked in. The CDR3 runs from the conserved cysteine through the conserved F or W. D genes are given only for firm matches. Clone size is shown for a subset of rows, as once, few, many or a class of expanded clone.

v_call	d_call	j_call	cdr3_length	clone_size	cdr3_aa	cdr3_nt
TRBV5-4	TRBD2	TRBJ2-3	14	medium-sized	CASSFLAATDTQYF	TGTGCCAGCAGCTTTCTAGCGGCCACAGATACGCAGTATTTT
TRBV11-2	NA	TRBJ1-4	16	few	CASSLVGTLIGEKLFF	TGTGCCAGCAGCTTAGTTGGGACACTCATTGGTGAAAAACTGTTTTTT
TRBV7-2	NA	TRBJ2-5	11	NA	CASSQDGRRYF	TGTGCCAGCAGCCAGGACGGCCGGCGGTACTTC
TRBV29-1	NA	TRBJ2-7	13	medium-sized	CSVTGPGQGEQYF	TGCAGCGTGACGGGACCCGGTCAGGGCGAGCAGTACTTC
TRBV13	NA	TRBJ2-4	16	few	CASSLADSVAKNIQYF	TGTGCCAGCAGCTTAGCCGATTCCGTAGCCAAAAACATTCAGTACTTC
TRBV9	NA	TRBJ2-3	15	NA	CASSSSGGGTDTQYF	TGTGCCAGCAGCTCGTCCGGGGGCGGCACAGATACGCAGTATTTT
TRBV7-9	NA	TRBJ2-2	11	few	CALLIDGELFF	TGTGCCCTCTTGATCGACGGGGAGCTGTTTTTT
TRBV6-2/TRBV6-3	TRBD1	TRBJ1-5	14	medium-sized	CASSGGTGVQPQHF	TGTGCCAGCAGTGGCGGGACAGGGGTCCAGCCCCAGCATTTT
TRBV4-1	TRBD2	TRBJ2-5	18	NA	CASSQKGTSGSWRETQYF	TGCGCCAGCAGCCAGAAAGGGACTAGCGGGAGTTGGCGGGAGACCCAGTACTTC
TRBV2	NA	TRBJ2-7	13	NA	CASSVRGHDEQNF	TGTGCCAGCAGTGTGCGGGGGCACGACGAGCAGAACTTC
TRBV20-1	TRBD1	TRBJ1-4	15	few	CSVQTGESTNEKLFF	TGCAGTGTTCAGACAGGGGAGTCGACTAATGAAAAACTGTTTTTT
TRBV5-1	TRBD1	TRBJ2-7	12	few	CASTGTAYEQYF	TGCGCCAGCACCGGGACAGCGTACGAGCAGTACTTC
TRBV20-1	TRBD2	TRBJ2-4	14	NA	CSAQPLCGSNIQYF	TGCAGTGCTCAACCCCTTTGCGGGAGTAACATTCAGTACTTC
TRBV9	NA	TRBJ2-5	15	NA	CASSVGLGAPETQYF	TGTGCCAGCAGCGTAGGACTAGGGGCCCCAGAGACCCAGTACTTC
TRBV20-1	NA	TRBJ2-7	12	few	CSARAFLYEQYF	TGCAGTGCCCGCGCCTTCCTGTACGAGCAGTACTTC
TRBV2	NA	TRBJ2-5	13	few	CASSDGMQETQYF	TGTGCCAGCAGTGACGGGATGCAAGAGACCCAGTACTTC
TRBV6-5	TRBD1	TRBJ2-7	14	NA	CASSYSGQGYAQYF	TGTGCCAGCAGTTACTCTGGACAGGGTTACGCGCAGTACTTC
TRBV12-3/TRBV12-4	NA	TRBJ2-3	15	NA	CASSHLGGSADTQYF	TGTGCCAGCAGCCACTTAGGTGGGAGCGCAGATACGCAGTATTTT
TRBV28	TRBD2	TRBJ2-5	16	few	CASSLAAGVVQETQYF	TGTGCCAGCAGTTTGGCCGCGGGAGTGGTTCAAGAGACCCAGTACTTC